The clone carrying this T cell receptor beta chain was seen only a few times. What it binds is unknown. It was with a sample-barcoded 5' primer and a J-beta primer mix that a second PCR of roughly 6 to 12 cycles was run. Every cDNA molecule bore a tag from a template-switch adaptor containing 12 random nucleotides. Each CDR3 protein is one row after TCRdb ran MiXCR on the 5' RACE reads. The sample includes about 640,000 distinct CDR3 sequences, around three fifths of them seen just once. With 2 bases removed from V and 4 bases from J, the gap between germline ends came to 11 bases. The germline gives CDR1 SNHLY, CDR2 FYNNEI. The CDR3 runs 14 residues. These data belong to a study of blood T cells in healthy people across ages. Study at large: Roughly one uniquely barcoded beta molecule per two T cells was captured. Overall study findings and caveats: The recorded TCR beta diversity per million T cells decreased in a roughly linear manner with age. Diversity figures derived from one million T cells were judged to underestimate the true value.

The TCR comes from a man aged 60-69 years in good health. Sequencing used blood. The chain combines TRBV2 with TRBJ2-5; either TRBD1 or TRBD2 may supply D (7 bases each). For the CDR3, the DNA is TGTGCCAGCAGTGAACAGGGGGGGCCAGAGACCCAGTACTTC. It specifies CASSEQGGPETQYF.